This passage covers 23 T cell receptor beta chains from one sample sequenced in a study of T cells in women clearing cervical HPV infection. The assay was immunoSEQ multiplex PCR, and TCRdb's table has in-frame clones only and misses some. The table for this sample gives around 48,000 clones. The sequenced sample was blood buffy coat. All receptors derive from a woman aged 18-70 years with a cervical HPV16 infection that either progressed to CIN3+ or cleared (not recorded which).

Concerning this clone: The read stops 3 residues short of the end of the CDR3; the missing end is completed from the germline J gene. This same CDR3 is encoded by further DNA sequences in the sample. The V call is TRBV5-4, the J call TRBJ2-7; no firm D call. Germline V lookup: CDR1 SGHNT, CDR2 YYREEE (reference sequence). V shed 2 bases and J shed 2 bases, with 8 bases lying between them. The CDR3 is 13 residues long. The part of the CDR3 DNA that was read is TGTGCCAGCAGCTTTGAGTCTACCTACGAG. Its protein is CASSFESTYE. The whole CDR3 sequence reads CASSFESTYEQYF.

This CDR3 reads CAWIRIRQGYNEQFF. The covered CDR3 bases are TGTGCCTGGATCCGGATAAGACAGGGGTACAATGAG. The genes are TRBV30 and TRBJ2-1, with TRBD1 identical over 8 bases. The sequenced fragment ends 3 residues before the CDR3 boundary, so the rest is inferred from the germline J gene. Losses at the gene ends were 4 bases for V and 4 bases for J; bases not matched to a gene: 9. CDR1 and CDR2 (germline): GTSNPN, SVGIG (reference sequence). This CDR3 is built from 15 residues. The full variable domain, rest sourced from reference TRBV30 and TRBJ2-1, is SQTIHQWPATLVQPVGSPLSLECTVEGTSNPNLYWYRQAAGRGLQLLFYSVGIGQISSEVPQNLSASRPQDRQFILSSKKLLLSDSGFYLCAWIRIRQGYNEQFFGPGTRLTVL.

As for this clone: The CDR3 end falls 3 residues outside the read, so it is completed with the germline J gene. The V call is TRBV28, the J call TRBJ2-5; 7 bases fit TRBD2. CDR1 and CDR2 (germline): MDHEN, SYDVKM. This CDR3 comprises 13 residues. J gave up 2 bases and V 8 bases, and 5 bases lay outside the gene matches. CDR3 in amino acids: CASQRDLQETQYF. CDR3 DNA, as far as it was read: TGTGCCAGCCAGCGGGACTTGCAAGAGACC.

Concerning this clone itself: The sequenced fragment ends 3 residues before the CDR3 boundary, so the rest is inferred from the germline J gene. This chain uses TRBV19 with TRBJ2-2; D is unresolved. The CDR3 contains 13 residues. Per germline, CDR1 LNHDA and CDR2 SQIVND (reference sequence). V dropped 1 base and J dropped 7 bases, with 7 bases sitting between them. The DNA read from the CDR3 is TGTGCCAGTAGTATAGGGCTGGTCGGGGAG. It yields the protein CASSIGLVGE. Given in full, the CDR3 is CASSIGLVGELFF.

A remark on this clone: The DNA ends 3 residues before the CDR3 does, and the rest of the CDR3 is filled in from the germline J gene. The chain uses TRBV12-3 or TRBV12-4 and TRBJ2-1; 10 bases fit TRBD1. Trimming at V came to 6 bases and at J to 2 bases, leaving 7 bases not matched to a gene. The CDR3 has 16 amino acids. Partial CDR3 DNA: TGTGCCAGCAGCTCGGGACAGGGGATAACCTACAATGAG. Its protein product is CASSSGQGITYNE. The full-length CDR3 reads as CASSSGQGITYNEQFF.

A note on this clone: Read coverage stops 3 residues before the CDR3 terminus; the germline J gene supplies the remainder. The chain links TRBV20-1 to TRBJ1-2; D is unclear. The V end was cut by 8 bases, the J end by 4 bases, with 14 bases between. The CDR3 covers 12 residues. CDR1 and CDR2 from the germline V gene are DFQATT and SNEGSKA (reference sequence). The sequenced part of the CDR3 DNA is TGCAGTCCACCCCGAGAGGGCTATGGC. Protein: CSPPREGYG. The full-length CDR3 reads as CSPPREGYGYTF.

CDR3 bases read: TGCAGTGCTGGAGGCCAGACAGGGAACAGCAATCAGCCC. Its protein is CSAGGQTGNSNQP. The whole CDR3 region reads CSAGGQTGNSNQPQHF. This chain joins TRBV20-1 and TRBJ1-5; 7 bases agree with TRBD1. The DNA ends 3 residues before the CDR3 does, and the rest of the CDR3 is filled in from the germline J gene. The ends lost 5 bases at V and 1 base at J; junction bases unmatched: 11. The CDR3 runs 16 residues. Germline-derived CDR1 and CDR2 are DFQATT and SNEGSKA (reference sequence).

Of note for this clone: The read halts 3 residues ahead of the CDR3 end, with the missing end drawn from the germline J gene. This chain connects TRBV7-3 to TRBJ2-7, with D maybe TRBD1 (7 bases). The CDR3 runs 14 residues. Trimming removed 4 bases at V and 2 bases at J, with 12 bases between. Germline-derived CDR1 and CDR2 are SGHTA and FQGTGA. CDR3 residues: CASSWRDSAYEQYF. CDR3 DNA (partial): TGTGCCAGCAGCTGGCGGGACAGCGCCTACGAG. The complete variable domain, with remaining parts taken from reference TRBV7-3 and TRBJ2-7, reads GAGVSQTPSNKVTEKGKYVELRCDPISGHTALYWYRQSLGQGPEFLIYFQGTGAADDSGLPNDRFFAVRPEGSVSTLKIQRTERGDSAVYLCASSWRDSAYEQYFGPGTRLTVT.

Note on this clone: The sequence runs out 3 residues before the end of the CDR3; the remainder is reconstructed from the germline J gene. The rearrangement links TRBV12-3 or TRBV12-4 to TRBJ2-4, with D possibly being TRBD1 (6 bases). Deletions cut 4 bases from V and 8 bases from J, with 21 bases between. The CDR3 sequence is 16 residues long. CDR3 DNA, as far as it was read: TGTGCCAGCAGTTCGAGAATGAAACTGGCAGGGGACATT. This translates into CASSSRMKLAGDI. The CDR3, in full, reads CASSSRMKLAGDIQYF.

Concerning this clone itself: With the read ending 3 residues before the CDR3 end, the germline J gene is used to fill in that end. The rearrangement links TRBV7-2 to TRBJ2-1; 8 bases fit TRBD1. This CDR3 is 14 amino acids long. Per the germline V gene, CDR1 is SGHTA and CDR2 is FQGNSA. V lost 4 bases and J lost 4; bases outside the gene matches: 3. The CDR3 protein is CASSSGQVYNEQFF. The sequenced part of the CDR3 DNA is TGTGCCAGCAGCTCGGGACAGGTTTACAATGAG.

Regarding this clone: The read gets to within 3 residues of the CDR3 end, and the germline J gene fills in the rest. V usage is TRBV7-2 and J usage is TRBJ1-1; the D gene is possibly TRBD1 (5 bases). This CDR3 has 13 residues. Germline-derived CDR1 and CDR2 are SGHTA and FQGNSA. V was shortened by 3 bases and J by 1 base, with 6 bases between the two germline ends. The CDR3 bases that were read are TGTGCCAGCAGCTTTAGGGGGAACACTGAA. Amino acid sequence: CASSFRGNTE. The CDR3 in its entirety is CASSFRGNTEAFF.

On this clone: The read falls 3 residues short of the CDR3 end, and the missing part is taken from the germline J gene. V usage is TRBV2 and J usage is TRBJ1-3; D not resolved. CDR1 SNHLY and CDR2 FYNNEI come from the germline V gene. The CDR3 totals 16 residues. V dropped 1 base and J dropped 0 bases, with 10 bases sitting between them. CDR3 bases read: TGTGCCAGCAGTGAAGGCGGCGTATACTCTGGAAACACC. Its translation: CASSEGGVYSGNT. The full CDR3 sequence reads CASSEGGVYSGNTIYF.

About this clone itself: The read is 3 residues too short to cover the CDR3 end, so that end is filled in from the germline J gene. The chain employs TRBV24-1 and TRBJ2-3; 7 bases agree with TRBD1. Germline V gives CDR1 KGHDR, CDR2 SFDVKD. V lost 7 bases, J lost 6 bases, and 3 bases stayed unmatched. The CDR3 has 12 residues. Here the CDR3 reads CATSTGADTQYF. CDR3 DNA (partial): TGTGCCACCAGCACAGGGGCGGATACG.

As for this clone: The CDR3 end is not reached by the read, which stops 3 residues before it; the germline J gene fills it in. The V call is TRBV7-2, the J call TRBJ2-5, with 7 bases matching TRBD2. The CDR3 extends over 13 amino acids. The germline V gene has CDR1 SGHTA and CDR2 FQGNSA. After removal of 5 bases from V and 3 bases from J, the junction contained 3 bases not matched to a gene. The CDR3 DNA, read in part, is TGTGCCAGCAGCCCCGGGACTAAAGAGACC. Its translation is CASSPGTKET. The complete CDR3 sequence is CASSPGTKETQYF.

On this clone itself: The missing CDR3 end, 3 residues past where the read stops, is filled in from the germline J gene. This chain links TRBV7-9 with TRBJ1-5; D is undetermined. The CDR3 covers 14 residues. CDR1 SEHNR and CDR2 FQNEAQ come from the germline V gene (reference sequence). V lost 1 base and J 0 bases, leaving 4 bases between the germline ends. CDR3 in amino acids: CASSLDISNQPQHF. The DNA read from the CDR3 is TGTGCCAGCAGCTTAGATATTAGCAATCAGCCC.

Incomplete CDR3 DNA: TGTGCCTGGAGTGGGACAGGTTGGGCGCCC. Translated, it gives CAWSGTGWAP. Given in full, the CDR3 is CAWSGTGWAPQHF. The chain is built from TRBV30 and TRBJ1-5; 7 positions match TRBD1. The missing CDR3 end, 3 residues past where the read stops, is filled in from the germline J gene. Germline V lookup: CDR1 GTSNPN, CDR2 SVGIG (reference sequence). The CDR3 sequence is 13 residues long. V lost 1 base to trimming and J lost 9 bases; unmatched junction nucleotides: 6.

A note on this clone: The sequenced fragment ends 3 residues before the CDR3 boundary, so the rest is inferred from the germline J gene. The genes are TRBV7-3 and TRBJ1-3; 8 positions agree with TRBD1. Looked up from germline, CDR1 is SGHTA and CDR2 is FQGTGA. This CDR3 comprises 19 residues. The covered CDR3 bases are TGTGCAAGTCGCTTAAGAACCTTTGAAACAGGGGGCTCTGGAAACACC. Translated, it gives CASRLRTFETGGSGNT. The whole CDR3 is CASRLRTFETGGSGNTIYF.

Turning to this clone: The read stops 3 residues short of the end of the CDR3; the missing end is completed from the germline J gene. The V call is TRBV20-1, the J call TRBJ1-2; 7 positions match TRBD1. Germline V CDR1 and CDR2: DFQATT, SNEGSKA (reference sequence). The CDR3 spans 13 residues. V was clipped by 6 bases and J by 0 bases; unmatched bases: 4. The CDR3 bases that were read are TGCAGTGCCACAGACAGGGCTAACTATGGC. This sequence encodes CSATDRANYG. The CDR3 in full is CSATDRANYGYTF.

About this clone itself: The CDR3 extends 3 residues past the end of the read, so its final part is completed from the germline J gene. V is TRBV28 and J is TRBJ1-2, with D uncertain. V dropped 3 bases and J dropped 2 bases, with 10 bases sitting between them. Germline V gene sequence: CDR1 MDHEN, CDR2 SYDVKM. This CDR3 is 14 amino acids long. CDR3 region: CASSFADRNYGYTF. Incomplete CDR3 DNA: TGTGCCAGCAGTTTTGCCGATCGGAACTATGGC.

Worth noting for this clone: The read gets to within 3 residues of the CDR3 end, and the germline J gene fills in the rest. The V and J genes are TRBV19 and TRBJ1-1, with 12 bases fitting TRBD1. The CDR3 spans 18 residues. The trim removed 3 bases at V and 1 base at J, leaving 9 bases unmatched. Germline V gene sequence: CDR1 LNHDA, CDR2 SQIVND (reference sequence). The CDR3 protein is CASSMEGQGADSNTEAFF. The covered CDR3 bases are TGTGCCAGTAGTATGGAGGGACAGGGGGCAGACTCGAACACTGAA.

A word on this clone: The CDR3 end lies 3 residues beyond the end of the read and is filled in from the germline J gene. The J gene is TRBJ1-1, the V gene TRBV19; the match to TRBD1 covers 8 bases. The CDR3 sequence is 14 residues long. J lost 6 bases, V lost 7 bases, and 10 bases had no gene match. In germline, CDR1 is LNHDA, CDR2 SQIVND (reference sequence). The covered CDR3 bases are TGTGCCAGTACCCTAGACAGGGGCAATCCTGAA. Its protein product is CASTLDRGNPE. The CDR3 reads in full as CASTLDRGNPEAFF.

Comment on this clone: The read is 3 residues too short to cover the CDR3 end, so that end is filled in from the germline J gene. The chain links TRBV10-2 to TRBJ2-5, with D possibly matching TRBD1 (6 bases). V was clipped by 6 bases and J by 2 bases, with 13 bases between them. CDR3 length: 14 amino acids. CDR1 and CDR2 from the germline V gene are WSHSY and SAAADI. CDR3 region: CASRGAGPQETQYF. CDR3 DNA, as far as it was read: TGCGCCAGCAGGGGGGCAGGGCCTCAAGAGACC.

Comments on this clone: The read ends 3 residues before the CDR3 terminus; that terminus is restored from the germline J gene. This rearrangement joins TRBV2 to TRBJ2-7, with 7 bases that match TRBD2. The V and J ends lost 10 bases and 4 bases, in that order; junction bases with no gene match: 16. This CDR3 spans 15 amino acids. Germline assignment: CDR1 SNHLY and CDR2 FYNNEI. The CDR3 bases that were read are TGTGCCAACCGTCAAAGGTCTAGCGGAAATTACGAG. It is translated as CANRQRSSGNYE. The whole CDR3 sequence is CANRQRSSGNYEQYF.